What follows is one T cell receptor (beta chain) and its context. The antigen is not known. Other DNA sequences from this sample encode an identical CDR3 as well. This specimen belongs to a study of shared clonotypes between healthy human individuals. Trimming took off 3 bases at V and 0 bases at J, with 7 bases between the two ends. CDR3 length: 14 residues. CDR1 is SGHTA and CDR2 is FQGTGA in the germline V gene. General study findings and limits: Shared clonotypes: about 5.3% naive CD4, about 3.3% naive CD8, about 2.5% memory CD4, under 0.5% memory CD8. The study generally estimated greater richness for naive than memory subsets.

Generated by immunoSEQ multiplex PCR, the TCRdb table keeps only in-frame clones and is missing some. The sample yields 1 million to 1.3 million clones, approximately 78% seen once. This receptor was obtained from a man between 18 and 35 years old in good health. Some clones in this sample may be carry-over from other donors' samples. What was sequenced was memory CD4+ T cells from PBMCs. Indicated subset: CD45RA-negative fraction. This rearrangement joins TRBV7-3 to TRBJ2-3, with a possible D match to TRBD1 (6 bases). The CDR3, as DNA: TGTGCCAGCAGCTTGACAGGTAGCACAGATACGCAGTATTTT. Protein sequence: CASSLTGSTDTQYF. The full variable domain, completed using reference TRBV7-3 and TRBJ2-3, is GAGVSQTPSNKVTEKGKYVELRCDPISGHTALYWYRQSLGQGPEFLIYFQGTGAADDSGLPNDRFFAVRPEGSVSTLKIQRTERGDSAVYLCASSLTGSTDTQYFGPGTRLTVL.